In its sample, the clone carrying this TCR beta chain was seen once. Compared with germline, one end of the junction differs, possibly owing to a read error. This entry comes from a study of glioma-infiltrating T cells. Overall study: Blood libraries targeted about 4- to 11-fold coverage of 1 million or so T cells.

Using RNA template, CDR3s of TCR alpha and beta were amplified with iRepertoire arm-PCR. TCRdb re-derived calls from the multiplex PCR reads in MiXCR, one entry per CDR3 protein. The sample consists of around 350,000 distinct CDR3 sequences, around 45% of them appearing once. Sample: glioma tissue, nonneoplastic brain tissue, or PBMCs (not recorded which). The sequence derives from a human donor with low-grade glioma or glioblastoma, undergoing nonglioma brain surgery, or in good health (not recorded which).

The CDR3 region has the DNA TGTGCCAGCAGCCAGGGGTTCCCCGGGGAGCTGCTTTTT. It encodes CASSQGFPGELLF. The J gene is TRBJ2-2, the V gene TRBV6-5; possible D gene TRBD1, 6 bases. The CDR3 contains 13 residues. Germline V gives CDR1 MNHEY, CDR2 SVGAGI.